Each of the 15 T cell receptor beta chains below was sequenced from the same sample in a study of blood T cells in healthy people across ages. A second PCR of 7 to 11 cycles used a sample-barcoded 5' primer and a J-beta primer mix. A single record per CDR3 protein comes from TCRdb applying MiXCR to the 5' RACE reads. The sample lists 1,300,000 or so distinct CDR3 sequences; approximately 63% were seen once. Input material: blood. The receptor source for this set is a man aged 18 to 30 in good health.

The chain employs TRBV2 and TRBJ2-3; TRBD1 matches 8 bases. This CDR3 has 15 amino acids. J gave up 3 bases and V 4 bases, and 6 bases lay outside the gene matches. Germline CDR1 reads SNHLY; CDR2 reads FYNNEI. Here the CDR3 DNA reads TGTGCCAGCAGTGGTGGACAGGGACGAACAGATACGCAGTATTTT. Translating it yields CASSGGQGRTDTQYF. The whole variable domain, filled in from reference TRBV2 and TRBJ2-3, reads EPEVTQTPSHQVTQMGQEVILRCVPISNHLYFYWYRQILGQKVEFLVSFYNNEISEKSEIFDDQFSVERPDGSNFTLKIRSTKLEDSAMYFCASSGGQGRTDTQYFGPGTRLTVL.

Regarding this clonotype: The junction does not match germline at one end; this may be a read error. The J gene is TRBJ2-3, the V gene TRBV4-1, with D possibly being TRBD2 (6 bases). The CDR3 has 16 residues. Germline values: CDR1 MGHRA, CDR2 YSYEKL. Here the CDR3 reads CASSQVLAGLVDTQYF. The DNA of the CDR3 is TGCGCCAGCAGCCAAGTTCTGGCGGGGCTGGTAGATACGCAGTACTTT.

V is TRBV4-1 and J is TRBJ1-4; TRBD1 is a possible D gene (5 bases). The germline gives CDR1 MGHRA, CDR2 YSYEKL. The CDR3 sequence is 15 residues long. V dropped 3 bases and J dropped 13 bases, with 21 bases sitting between them. This CDR3 is CASSQTAPGQTILFF. CDR3 coding DNA: TGCGCCAGCAGCCAGACTGCCCCGGGGCAAACTATACTGTTTTTT.

This clonotype appeared a few times. The chain couples TRBV29-1 to TRBJ2-1; the match to TRBD2 covers 10 bases. The J segment lost 15 bases and the V segment lost 5 bases, leaving 7 bases of the junction unmatched. Germline V gene lookup returns CDR1 SQVTM and CDR2 ANQGSEA. This CDR3 comprises 11 residues. Here the CDR3 DNA reads TGCAGCGTTCAACTAGCGGGGTGGCTGTTCTTC. Amino acids: CSVQLAGWLFF.

This clonotype has just a few counts. The CDR3 DNA follows: TGTGCCATCAGTGAGTCGACATGGGACAGGGGTTACGAGACCCAGTACTTC. This translates into CAISESTWDRGYETQYF. V and J are TRBV10-3 and TRBJ2-5; TRBD1 aligns across 10 bases. The V segment lost 0 bases and the J segment 5 bases; nucleotides outside the gene matches: 9. Germline V gene data show CDR1 as ENHRY and CDR2 as SYGVKD. The CDR3 loop spans 17 amino acids.

The J gene is TRBJ1-5, the V gene TRBV19, with D maybe TRBD1 (5 bases). Looked up from germline, CDR1 is LNHDA and CDR2 is SQIVND (reference sequence). V shed 7 bases and J shed 7 bases, with 20 bases lying between them. This CDR3 contains 15 residues. CDR3: CASTIGGVAGQPQHF. The CDR3 nucleotides read TGTGCCAGTACCATCGGAGGGGTGGCGGGCCAGCCCCAGCATTTT.

The V and J genes are TRBV5-1 and TRBJ1-2; 7 bases fit TRBD1. V lost 0 bases, J lost 6 bases, and 5 bases stayed unmatched. CDR1 and CDR2 from the germline V gene are SGHRS and YFSETQ. This CDR3 has 14 residues. The CDR3 reads CASSLEPGGNGYTF. CDR3 in DNA: TGCGCCAGCAGCTTGGAGCCAGGGGGAAATGGCTACACCTTC.

J is TRBJ2-5 and V is TRBV27; D is undetermined. V lost 8 bases, J lost 7 bases, and 11 bases lay in between. CDR1 is MNHEY and CDR2 is SMNVEV in the germline V gene (reference sequence). This CDR3 spans 11 amino acids. This CDR3 reads CASGSVGTQYF. The CDR3 DNA is TGTGCCAGCGGCAGCGTTGGGACCCAGTACTTC.

The chain recombines TRBV27 with TRBJ1-2; tentatively, D is TRBD1 (6 bases). The CDR3 length is 15 residues. Trimming left V 0 bases short and J 4 bases short, with 12 bases between. Germline CDR1 reads MNHEY; CDR2 reads SMNVEV (reference sequence). The CDR3: CASSLSGQGIYGYTF. The CDR3 DNA reads as TGTGCCAGCAGTTTATCGGGTCAGGGGATCTATGGCTACACCTTC.

This clonotype was counted once. V gene TRBV6-1 combines with J gene TRBJ1-1; 8 positions agree with TRBD1. Trimming removed 6 bases from V and 0 bases from J; junction bases left unmatched: 6. From germline, CDR1 is MNHNS and CDR2 SASEGT. The CDR3 extends over 15 amino acids. This CDR3 reads CASRDREFVNTEAFF. In DNA form, the CDR3 reads TGTGCCAGCAGGGACAGGGAATTTGTGAACACTGAAGCTTTCTTT.

The chain uses TRBV12-3 or TRBV12-4 and TRBJ2-1, with a weak D call TRBD2 (5 bases). Trimming cost V 4 bases and J 5 bases, with 15 bases left between them. The CDR3 runs 15 residues. The CDR3 DNA sequence: TGTGCCAGCAGTTACAGCGGTATTCTGGACAATGAGCAGTTCTTC. It specifies CASSYSGILDNEQFF.

This clonotype was seen only once. The rearrangement joins TRBV20-1 to TRBJ2-4; maybe TRBD1 (5 bases). The DNA end is a closer match to TRBJ2-7, so the J assignment may be wrong. This CDR3 spans 13 amino acids. CDR1 and CDR2 (germline): DFQATT, SNEGSKA (reference sequence). The chain's CDR3 is CSARGKGFGEQYF. The DNA of the CDR3 is TGCAGTGCTAGAGGAAAGGGGTTTGGCGAGCAGTACTTC.

The rearrangement uses TRBV6-1 and TRBJ1-2, with 9 bases matching TRBD1. The germline V gene encodes CDR1 MNHNS and CDR2 SASEGT. V was clipped by 8 bases and J by 2 bases; unmatched bases: 6. The CDR3 loop spans 14 amino acids. The CDR3 spells CASGGQGANYGYTF. In nucleotides, the CDR3 is TGTGCCAGCGGGGGACAGGGTGCCAACTATGGCTACACCTTC.

This clonotype was counted between two and nine times. The chain employs TRBV7-9 and TRBJ1-4, with D uncertain. Trimming shortened V by 3 bases and J by 0 bases, and 11 bases separated the two germline ends. Germline CDR1 is SEHNR and CDR2 is FQNEAQ (reference sequence). There are 16 residues in the CDR3. CDR3 residues: CASSFWATATNEKLFF. The CDR3 DNA sequence: TGTGCCAGCAGCTTTTGGGCAACAGCAACTAATGAAAAACTGTTTTTT.

V and J are TRBV24-1 and TRBJ2-1; TRBD1 might be the D (6 bases). V lost 0 bases and J 8 bases, leaving 7 bases between the germline ends. Germline lookup yields CDR1 KGHDR and CDR2 SFDVKD. This CDR3 comprises 13 residues. As DNA, the CDR3 is TGTGCCACCAGTGATTTGAACAGGGATGAGCAGTTCTTC. It translates to CATSDLNRDEQFF.